Shown below are 32 T cell receptor beta chains from a single sample sequenced in a study of T-cell memory formation after mild COVID-19. TCRdb itself ran the 5' RACE reads through MiXCR, one entry per CDR3 protein. The repertoire holds 250,000 to 400,000 distinct CDR3 sequences, with roughly an eighth as singletons. The sequenced sample consisted of PBMCs or a T cell subset sorted from them (not recorded which). The receptors stem from a man younger than 35 who had mild COVID-19 (a few samples of this study predate the infection). Cell type and time point are not known.

This clonotype was observed a handful of times. The V gene is TRBV7-2, the J gene TRBJ2-3, with a tentative D call TRBD2 (6 bases). Germline CDR1 and CDR2: SGHTA and FQGNSA. Trimming removed 5 bases at V and 5 bases at J, with 11 bases between. The CDR3 has 13 residues. CDR3 bases: TGTGCCAGCAGCCTGGGACTGGGAGATACGCAGTATTTT. It codes for CASSLGLGDTQYF. Combining the CDR3 with reference TRBV7-2 and TRBJ2-3 gives the whole variable domain GAGVSQSPSNKVTEKGKDVELRCDPISGHTALYWYRQSLGQGLEFLIYFQGNSAPDKSGLPSDRFSAERTGGSVSTLTIQRTQQEDSAVYLCASSLGLGDTQYFGPGTRLTVL.

The genes are TRBV7-6 and TRBJ1-1; TRBD1 is a possible D gene (6 bases). CDR1 SGHVS and CDR2 FNYEAQ come from the germline V gene. With 2 bases removed from V and 5 bases from J, the gap between germline ends came to 12 bases. The CDR3 is 14 residues long. CDR3: CASSLSQGGTEAFF. CDR3 DNA: TGTGCCAGCAGCTTATCACAGGGAGGGACTGAAGCTTTCTTT.

This clonotype was counted a few times. The genes are TRBV6-5 and TRBJ1-4, with D possibly being TRBD1 (6 bases). The germline V gene has CDR1 MNHEY and CDR2 SVGAGI. The CDR3 extends over 14 amino acids. V gave up 1 base and J gave up 5 bases, with 8 bases separating them. CDR3 sequence: CASSYWGQNEKLFF. The CDR3 DNA sequence: TGTGCCAGCAGTTACTGGGGGCAGAATGAAAAACTGTTTTTT.

This clonotype came up a few times. The V and J genes are TRBV6-1 and TRBJ1-6, with a possible D match to TRBD1 (5 bases). Germline CDR1 reads MNHNS; CDR2 reads SASEGT. The V gene lost 3 bases and the J gene lost 10 bases, with 19 bases spanning the gap. There are 16 residues in the CDR3. CDR3 DNA: TGTGCCAGCAGTGATGACGTGACAGCCCCTAGGTCACCCCTCCACTTT. It translates to CASSDDVTAPRSPLHF.

The genes are TRBV2 and TRBJ1-6; D uncertain. V lost 5 bases to trimming and J lost 6 bases, with 11 bases between them. CDR3 length: 14 amino acids. Germline loops: CDR1 SNHLY, CDR2 FYNNEI. The CDR3 coding sequence is TGTGCCAGCAGTTCATCCATGGCTAATTCACCCCTCCACTTT. The encoded protein is CASSSSMANSPLHF.

This clonotype was counted many times. The rearrangement uses TRBV29-1 and TRBJ2-7; TRBD1 aligns across 9 bases. Germline CDR1 reads SQVTM; CDR2 reads ANQGSEA. The CDR3 is 11 residues long. V was pared by 5 bases and J by 6 bases, with 2 bases of the junction left unmatched. In nucleotides, the CDR3 is TGCAGCGTTCGGGGACAGGGCGAGCAGTACGTC. It specifies CSVRGQGEQYV.

This clonotype was seen ten or more times. The gene calls are TRBV28 and TRBJ2-1, with D possibly TRBD1 on 5 matching bases. Germline V gene lookup returns CDR1 MDHEN and CDR2 SYDVKM. The ends were cut back, 5 bases at V and 2 bases at J, with 13 bases in the middle. CDR3 length: 15 amino acids. As DNA, the CDR3 is TGTGCCAGCAGTCTACTTCCGACAGCCTACAATGAGCAGTTCTTC. Translation gives CASSLLPTAYNEQFF.

In its sample, this clonotype was seen once. V is TRBV11-2 and J is TRBJ2-7, with D perhaps assigned TRBD1 or TRBD2 (6 bases each). Germline lookup yields CDR1 SGHAT and CDR2 FQNNGV. V dropped 4 bases and J dropped 7 bases, with 14 bases sitting between them. The CDR3 covers 13 residues. The CDR3 sequence is CASSSRGPVEQYF. In nucleotides, the CDR3 is TGTGCCAGCAGCTCACGGGGGCCGGTTGAGCAGTACTTC.

The chain employs TRBV29-1 and TRBJ2-3, with D tentatively TRBD1 or TRBD2 (6 bases each). V lost 4 bases and J lost 6, with 17 bases in between. The CDR3 is 14 amino acids. Germline assignment: CDR1 SQVTM and CDR2 ANQGSEA. The CDR3 sequence is CSVAQYGGGDTQYF. The CDR3 DNA is TGCAGCGTTGCTCAGTACGGGGGCGGGGATACGCAGTATTTT.

This clonotype was picked up many times. The V call is TRBV6-2 or TRBV6-3, the J call TRBJ2-2, with a tentative D call TRBD1 (6 bases). The ends were cut back, 5 bases at V and 6 bases at J, with 13 bases in the middle. CDR3 length: 14 residues. CDR1 is MNHEY and CDR2 is SVGEGT in the germline V gene. The chain's CDR3 is CASSQTRGPGELFF. CDR3 coding DNA: TGTGCCAGCAGTCAAACCAGGGGTCCCGGGGAGCTGTTTTTT.

The genes are TRBV27 and TRBJ2-6; D gene ambiguous. This CDR3 is built from 15 residues. Germline V lookup: CDR1 MNHEY, CDR2 SMNVEV (reference sequence). The V end was cut by 1 base, the J end by 2 bases, with 6 bases between. The CDR3 DNA is TGTGCCAGCAGTTTATGGGGTCCTGGGGCCAACGTCCTGACTTTC. It codes for CASSLWGPGANVLTF.

This clonotype was counted between two and nine times. The CDR3 DNA follows: TGTGCCAGCAGCAAAGGGGGCAATCAGCCCCAGCATTTT. It is translated as CASSKGGNQPQHF. V usage is TRBV12-3 or TRBV12-4 and J usage is TRBJ1-5; a weak D match, TRBD1 (5 bases). This CDR3 region has 13 residues. V lost 6 bases and J lost 2, with 8 bases in between.

This sequence joins TRBV2 and TRBJ2-2; weak D call: TRBD2 (6 bases). Per germline, CDR1 SNHLY and CDR2 FYNNEI. The CDR3 spans 13 residues. The ends were cut back, 7 bases at V and 3 bases at J, with 9 bases in the middle. The CDR3 is CASNGGYTGELFF. The CDR3 DNA sequence: TGTGCCAGCAATGGGGGGTACACCGGGGAGCTGTTTTTT.

The V and J genes are TRBV9 and TRBJ2-5; maybe TRBD2 (6 bases). Germline CDR1 reads SGDLS; CDR2 reads YYNGEE. Trimming took 4 bases from V and 5 from J, leaving 18 bases between them. The CDR3 contains 15 residues. CDR3 nucleotides: TGTGCCAGCAGCCAAACCGCAACTAGCTATGAGACCCAGTACTTC. This encodes CASSQTATSYETQYF.

This clonotype was counted a few times. V and J are TRBV6-6 and TRBJ1-2; D unclear. V lost 0 bases, J lost 4 bases, and 9 bases lay in between. The V gene's germline CDR1 is MNHNY and CDR2 SVGAGI (reference sequence). The CDR3 totals 14 residues. For the CDR3, the DNA is TGTGCCAGCAGTTACTCGATCCCGTCCTATGGCTACACCTTC. Its translation is CASSYSIPSYGYTF.

This clonotype was recorded a few times. This chain connects TRBV6-4 to TRBJ1-6; no firm D call. V was trimmed by 5 bases and J by 0 bases, leaving 8 bases between them. Per germline, CDR1 MRHNA and CDR2 SNTAGT. The CDR3 loop spans 15 amino acids. DNA for the CDR3: TGTGCCAGCAGTACAACGAGCTCCTATAATTCACCCCTCCACTTT. It encodes CASSTTSSYNSPLHF.

The V gene is TRBV4-3, the J gene TRBJ2-1, with D tentatively TRBD2 (6 bases). Germline lookup yields CDR1 LGHNA and CDR2 YSLEER. This CDR3 spans 17 amino acids. V lost 4 bases to trimming and J lost 2 bases, with 18 bases between them. The CDR3 bases are TGCGCCAGCAGCCGCTCTAACCGGGACTTACCCTACAATGAGCAGTTCTTC. Its translation: CASSRSNRDLPYNEQFF.

This clonotype has just a few counts. This chain uses TRBV7-2 with TRBJ1-6; TRBD1 might be the D (5 bases). From germline, CDR1 is SGHTA and CDR2 FQGNSA. There are 17 residues in the CDR3. V dropped 8 bases and J dropped 7 bases, with 24 bases sitting between them. The CDR3: CASALNNPGFANSPLHF. As DNA, the CDR3 is TGTGCCAGCGCACTAAATAACCCAGGGTTCGCGAATTCACCCCTCCACTTT.

This clonotype has only a few counts. The chain has TRBV7-2 and TRBJ1-2; D ambiguous. The CDR3 totals 13 residues. Trimming removed 4 bases from V and 8 bases from J, with 14 bases in between. The germline V gene encodes CDR1 SGHTA and CDR2 FQGNSA. For the CDR3, the DNA is TGTGCCAGCAGCTCCCAGGCTCGCGGGGGCTACACCTTC. It yields the protein CASSSQARGGYTF.

This clonotype showed up many times. The chain couples TRBV19 to TRBJ2-6, with a weak D call TRBD1 (6 bases). The CDR3 is made up of 15 amino acids. Looked up from germline, CDR1 is LNHDA and CDR2 is SQIVND (reference sequence). Trimming removed 6 bases from V and 0 bases from J, with 9 bases in between. The CDR3 loop is CASRPGDSGANVLTF. CDR3 nucleotides: TGTGCCAGTAGGCCAGGGGACTCTGGGGCCAACGTCCTGACTTTC.

This clonotype was detected a few times. The chain carries TRBV6-1 and TRBJ2-6; a weak D match, TRBD1 (6 bases). V gave up 8 bases and J gave up 0 bases, with 14 bases separating them. The CDR3 is made up of 16 amino acids. The germline CDR1 and CDR2 sequences are MNHNS and SASEGT. This chain's CDR3 is CASFHTGFSGANVLTF. The CDR3, as DNA: TGTGCCAGCTTTCATACAGGGTTCTCTGGGGCCAACGTCCTGACTTTC.

The chain is built from TRBV4-3 and TRBJ2-1; 11 nucleotides align to TRBD2. Germline loops: CDR1 LGHNA, CDR2 YSLEER. The V gene end was trimmed by 1 base and the J gene end by 0 bases; junction bases not matched to a gene: 8. The length of the CDR3 is 19 residues. CDR3: CASSQGLAGGPFSYNEQFF. The CDR3, as DNA: TGCGCCAGCAGCCAAGGGCTAGCGGGGGGTCCTTTCTCCTACAATGAGCAGTTCTTC.

The chain has TRBV6-1 and TRBJ1-2, with D tentatively TRBD1 (6 bases). The CDR3 is made up of 14 amino acids. V was cut by 1 base and J by 7 bases, with 13 bases left in between. Germline-derived CDR1 and CDR2 are MNHNS and SASEGT. The CDR3 loop reads CASSEVPGASGYTF. The CDR3 bases are TGTGCCAGCAGTGAAGTCCCAGGGGCATCTGGCTACACCTTC.

The rearrangement joins TRBV19 to TRBJ2-3, with D possibly being TRBD2 (5 bases). Per germline, CDR1 LNHDA and CDR2 SQIVND (reference sequence). There are 14 residues in the CDR3. V was pared by 7 bases and J by 5 bases, with 16 bases between. This CDR3 reads CASIGETKGDTQYF. CDR3 in DNA: TGTGCCAGTATTGGGGAGACGAAAGGAGATACGCAGTATTTT.

V and J are TRBV6-5 and TRBJ1-5; D not certain. The CDR3 loop spans 15 amino acids. CDR1 is MNHEY, CDR2 SVGAGI, per germline. V was trimmed by 5 bases and J by 1 base, leaving 12 bases between them. The CDR3 region is CASSPVGLSNQPQHF. The CDR3 nucleotides are TGTGCCAGCAGTCCCGTGGGTCTAAGCAATCAGCCCCAGCATTTT.

Only a few counts were recorded for this clonotype. The chain has TRBV5-1 and TRBJ2-3, with TRBD1 as a possible D gene (6 bases). The CDR3 length is 14 residues. Per the germline V gene, CDR1 is SGHRS and CDR2 is YFSETQ. Between the trimmed V and J ends, which lost 4 bases and 6 bases, there was a span of 15 bases. The CDR3 sequence: CASSDYRVGDTQYF. Written as DNA, the CDR3 is TGCGCCAGCAGCGATTACAGGGTTGGGGATACGCAGTATTTT.

This clonotype occurred a few times. The chain recombines TRBV14 with TRBJ2-2; D is unresolved. From germline, CDR1 is SGHDN and CDR2 FVKESK. The CDR3 covers 12 residues. The V end lost 3 bases, the J end lost 6 bases, and 5 bases lay between the germline ends. The CDR3 region has the DNA TGTGCCAGCAGCCATCCGGCCGGGGAGCTGTTTTTT. Its protein product is CASSHPAGELFF.

This clonotype was counted a few times. The J gene is TRBJ1-6, the V gene TRBV2, with D unclear. Germline V gene lookup returns CDR1 SNHLY and CDR2 FYNNEI. V lost 7 bases to trimming and J lost 7 bases, with 5 bases between them. This CDR3 spans 11 amino acids. CDR3 DNA sequence: TGTGCCAGCACGCCCAATTCACCCCTCCACTTT. It encodes CASTPNSPLHF.

The chain uses TRBV9 and TRBJ1-1, with a tentative D call TRBD1 (5 bases). The CDR3 contains 15 residues. Trimming shortened V by 0 bases and J by 3 bases, and 12 bases separated the two germline ends. Looked up from germline, CDR1 is SGDLS and CDR2 is YYNGEE. In nucleotides, the CDR3 is TGTGCCAGCAGCGTAGGCGTGCTGGGGGACACTGAAGCTTTCTTT. Protein sequence: CASSVGVLGDTEAFF.

This clonotype showed up just a few times. The junction shows a germline mismatch at one end, possibly a read error. The chain carries TRBV7-3 and TRBJ2-2; no clear D gene. The CDR3 runs 16 residues. The germline V gene encodes CDR1 SGHTA and CDR2 FQGTGA. CDR3 loop: CASSLTFSSNTGELFF. The CDR3 DNA reads TGTGCCAGCAGCCTAACATTTTCGTCGAACACCGGGGAGCTGTTTTTT.

The V and J genes are TRBV5-4 and TRBJ2-4, with D perhaps matching TRBD1 (6 bases). With 0 bases removed from V and 8 bases from J, the gap between germline ends came to 12 bases. CDR3 length: 14 residues. Germline V lookup: CDR1 SGHNT, CDR2 YYREEE (reference sequence). The CDR3 sequence: CASSLGLGAYIQYF. CDR3 nucleotide sequence: TGTGCCAGCAGCTTGGGGCTGGGGGCTTACATTCAGTACTTC.

The sample holds a few counts of this clonotype. This chain joins TRBV7-7 and TRBJ2-1, with a tentative D call TRBD1 (6 bases). The CDR3 totals 15 residues. V dropped 1 base and J dropped 9 bases, with 16 bases sitting between them. Germline loops: CDR1 SSHAT, CDR2 FNYEAQ (reference sequence). CDR3 residues: CASSLVMGGRGEQFF. DNA for the CDR3: TGTGCCAGCAGCTTAGTAATGGGCGGCAGGGGTGAGCAGTTCTTC.